The sample holds many counts of the clone carrying this T cell receptor beta chain. The data were produced by immunoSEQ multiplex PCR, yet TCRdb's version contains in-frame clones alone and is incomplete. The sample lists 250,000 to 350,000 clones; about four fifths were seen once. This entry comes from a study of blood T cell repertoires in COVID-19. Turning to the study itself: T cells, B-cell-depleted T cells, or PBMCs provided the cDNA or gDNA that served as material.

The sequence was obtained from a person between 65 and 79 years old with COVID-19, enrolled during active disease. Sequencing input: peripheral blood.

CDR3 bases: TGTGCCAGCAGTTCATGGACAGAGCTAAACTACGAGCAGTACTTC. This gives the protein CASSSWTELNYEQYF. This chain uses TRBV6-6 with TRBJ2-7, with a weak D call TRBD1 (6 bases). CDR1 and CDR2 (germline): MNHNY, SVGAGI (reference sequence). Between the trimmed V and J ends, which lost 4 bases and 3 bases, there was a span of 16 bases. The CDR3 extends over 15 amino acids.